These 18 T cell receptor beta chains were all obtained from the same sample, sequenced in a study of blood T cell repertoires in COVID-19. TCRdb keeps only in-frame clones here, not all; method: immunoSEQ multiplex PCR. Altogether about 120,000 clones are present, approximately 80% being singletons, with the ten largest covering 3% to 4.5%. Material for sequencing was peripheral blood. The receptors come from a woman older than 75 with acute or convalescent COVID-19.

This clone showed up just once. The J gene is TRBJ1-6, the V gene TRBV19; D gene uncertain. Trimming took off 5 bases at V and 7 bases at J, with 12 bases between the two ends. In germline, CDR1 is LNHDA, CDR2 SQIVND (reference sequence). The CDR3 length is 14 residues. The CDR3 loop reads CASSEGPINSPLHF. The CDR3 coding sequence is TGTGCCAGTAGTGAGGGCCCGATCAATTCACCCCTCCACTTT. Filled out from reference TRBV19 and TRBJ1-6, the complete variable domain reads DGGITQSPKYLFRKEGQNVTLSCEQNLNHDAMYWYRQDPGQGLRLIYYSQIVNDFQKGDIAEGYSVSREKKESFPLTVTSAQKNPTAFYLCASSEGPINSPLHFGNGTRLTVT.

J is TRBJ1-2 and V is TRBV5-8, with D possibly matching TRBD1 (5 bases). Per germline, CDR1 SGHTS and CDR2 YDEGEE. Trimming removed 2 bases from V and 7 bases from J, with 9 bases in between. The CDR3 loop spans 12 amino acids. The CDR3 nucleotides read TGTGCCAGCAGCTTAGGGGATGTTGGCTACACCTTC. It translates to CASSLGDVGYTF.

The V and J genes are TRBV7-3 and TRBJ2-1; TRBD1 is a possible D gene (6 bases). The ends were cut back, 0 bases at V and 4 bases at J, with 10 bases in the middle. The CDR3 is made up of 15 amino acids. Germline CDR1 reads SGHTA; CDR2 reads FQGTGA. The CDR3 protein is CASSLTRGEYNEQFF. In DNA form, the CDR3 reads TGTGCCAGCAGCTTAACCAGGGGCGAATACAATGAGCAGTTCTTC.

This CDR3 reads CASSSRSGQGGVQPQHF. Written as DNA, the CDR3 is TGTGCCAGCAGCTCCCGGTCCGGACAGGGAGGGGTCCAGCCCCAGCATTTT. The V and J genes are TRBV7-2 and TRBJ1-5, with 8 positions matching TRBD1. J gave up 7 bases and V 4 bases, and 15 bases lay outside the gene matches. CDR1 is SGHTA, CDR2 FQGNSA, per germline. The CDR3 totals 17 residues.

The CDR3 nucleotides read TGCGCCAGCAGCTTGGATCCGGGACAGAGCACTGAAGCTTTCTTT. Translated: CASSLDPGQSTEAFF. The chain employs TRBV5-1 and TRBJ1-1, with 7 bases fitting TRBD1. Germline-derived CDR1 and CDR2 are SGHRS and YFSETQ. After removal of 0 bases from V and 4 bases from J, the junction contained 6 bases not matched to a gene. The CDR3 has 15 amino acids.

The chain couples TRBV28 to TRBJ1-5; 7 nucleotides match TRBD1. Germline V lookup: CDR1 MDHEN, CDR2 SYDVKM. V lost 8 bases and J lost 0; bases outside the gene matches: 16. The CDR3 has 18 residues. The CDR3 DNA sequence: TGTGCCAGCGTCCAAGGGGGGACAGAAGTACTTAGCAATCAGCCCCAGCATTTT. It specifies CASVQGGTEVLSNQPQHF.

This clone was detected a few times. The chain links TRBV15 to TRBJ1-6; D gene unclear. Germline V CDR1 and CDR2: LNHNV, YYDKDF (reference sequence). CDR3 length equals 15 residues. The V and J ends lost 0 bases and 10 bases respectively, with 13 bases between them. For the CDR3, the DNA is TGTGCCACCAGCAGAGATTTAGGGAGGAGCTCACCCCTCCACTTT. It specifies CATSRDLGRSSPLHF. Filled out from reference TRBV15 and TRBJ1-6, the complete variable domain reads DAMVIQNPRYQVTQFGKPVTLSCSQTLNHNVMYWYQQKSSQAPKLLFHYYDKDFNNEADTPDNFQSRRPNTSFCFLDIRSPGLGDTAMYLCATSRDLGRSSPLHFGNGTRLTVT.

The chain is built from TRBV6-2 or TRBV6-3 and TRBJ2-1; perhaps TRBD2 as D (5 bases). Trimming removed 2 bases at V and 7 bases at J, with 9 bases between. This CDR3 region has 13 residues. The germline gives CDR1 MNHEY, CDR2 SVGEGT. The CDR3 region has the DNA TGTGCCAGCAGTTACAGTAGGACTAATGAGCAGTTCTTC. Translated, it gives CASSYSRTNEQFF.

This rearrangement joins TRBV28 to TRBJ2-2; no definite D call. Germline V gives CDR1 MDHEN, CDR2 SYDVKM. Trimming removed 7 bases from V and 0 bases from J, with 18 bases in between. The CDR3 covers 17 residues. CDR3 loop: CASTSVQYSSNTGELFF. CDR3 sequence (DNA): TGTGCCAGCACCTCCGTACAGTACTCGTCGAACACCGGGGAGCTGTTTTTT.

CDR3 nucleotide sequence: TGTGCCAGCAGCTTAAGGAGCGGGGGGGCCCCAGATACGCAGTATTTT. It specifies CASSLRSGGAPDTQYF. This chain joins TRBV7-3 and TRBJ2-3; 10 nucleotides align to TRBD2. Per germline, CDR1 SGHTA and CDR2 FQGTGA. With V trimmed by 1 base and J by 4 bases, 5 bases remained unmatched. This CDR3 is built from 16 residues.

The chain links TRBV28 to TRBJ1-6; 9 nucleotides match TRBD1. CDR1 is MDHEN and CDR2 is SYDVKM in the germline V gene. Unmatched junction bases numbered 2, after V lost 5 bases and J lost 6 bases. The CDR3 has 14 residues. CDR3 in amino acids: CASSGGQGNSPLHF. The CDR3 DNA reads TGTGCCAGCAGTGGGGGACAGGGTAATTCACCCCTCCACTTT.

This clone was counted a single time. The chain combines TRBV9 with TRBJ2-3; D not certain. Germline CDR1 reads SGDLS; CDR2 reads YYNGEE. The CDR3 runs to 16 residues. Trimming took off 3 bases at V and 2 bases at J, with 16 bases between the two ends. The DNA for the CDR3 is TGTGCCAGCAGCGACTCCCGCAGGTATACCACAGATACGCAGTATTTT. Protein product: CASSDSRRYTTDTQYF.

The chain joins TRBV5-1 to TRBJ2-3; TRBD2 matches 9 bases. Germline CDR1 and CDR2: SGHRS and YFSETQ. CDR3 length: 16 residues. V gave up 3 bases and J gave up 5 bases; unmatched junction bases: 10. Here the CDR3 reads CASSSSGTSYGDTQYF. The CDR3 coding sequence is TGCGCCAGCAGCTCCTCCGGGACTAGCTATGGAGATACGCAGTATTTT.

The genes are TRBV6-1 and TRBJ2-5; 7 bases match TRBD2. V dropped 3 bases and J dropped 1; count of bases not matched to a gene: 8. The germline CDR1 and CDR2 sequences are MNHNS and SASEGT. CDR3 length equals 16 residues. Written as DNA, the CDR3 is TGTGCCAGCAGTGATCCGGGGGGTTATCCCCAAGAGACCCAGTACTTC. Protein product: CASSDPGGYPQETQYF.

CDR3 region: CASSYSSGGETQYF. The CDR3 coding sequence is TGTGCCAGCAGTTACTCTAGCGGGGGGGAGACCCAGTACTTC. The genes are TRBV6-6 and TRBJ2-5; 10 bases align to TRBD2. V was clipped by 0 bases and J by 5 bases; unmatched bases: 0. The CDR3 consists of 14 residues. Germline V gene data show CDR1 as MNHNY and CDR2 as SVGAGI (reference sequence).

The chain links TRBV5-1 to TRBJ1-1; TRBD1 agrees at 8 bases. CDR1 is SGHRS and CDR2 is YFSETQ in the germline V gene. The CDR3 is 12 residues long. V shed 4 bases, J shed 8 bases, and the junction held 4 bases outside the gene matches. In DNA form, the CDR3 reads TGCGCCAGCAGCATACAGGGGGGCGAAGCTTTCTTT. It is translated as CASSIQGGEAFF.

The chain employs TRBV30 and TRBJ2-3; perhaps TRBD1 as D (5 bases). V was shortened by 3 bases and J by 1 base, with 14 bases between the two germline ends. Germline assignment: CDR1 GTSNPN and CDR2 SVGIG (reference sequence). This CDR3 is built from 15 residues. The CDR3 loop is CAWRPQGIGTDTQYF. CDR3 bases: TGTGCCTGGAGGCCCCAGGGTATCGGCACAGATACGCAGTATTTT.

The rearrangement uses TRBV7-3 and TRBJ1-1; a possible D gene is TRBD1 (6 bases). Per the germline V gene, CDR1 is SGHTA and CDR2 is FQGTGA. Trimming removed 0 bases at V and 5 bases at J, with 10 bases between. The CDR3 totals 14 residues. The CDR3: CASSLTDRRTEAFF. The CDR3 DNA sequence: TGTGCCAGCAGCTTAACGGACAGACGGACTGAAGCTTTCTTT.